Each of the 27 T cell receptor beta chains below was sequenced from the same sample in a study of T cells of healthy individuals. TCRdb independently ran MiXCR on the 5' RACE reads; one entry per CDR3 protein. The data hold approximately 58,000 distinct CDR3 sequences, with around 15% observed a single time. The receptor set was obtained from a human donor in good health.

V and J are TRBV6-2 or TRBV6-3 and TRBJ1-1; 8 positions match TRBD1. CDR1 and CDR2 (germline): MNHEY, SVGEGT. The junction had 11 bases not matched to a gene; V was cut back by 6 bases and J by 5 bases. The length of the CDR3 is 15 residues. The CDR3 here is CASSTGGRSKTEAFF. For the CDR3, the DNA is TGTGCCAGCAGCACAGGGGGAAGGAGTAAGACTGAAGCTTTCTTT.

This clonotype was recorded at least ten times. The rearrangement uses TRBV6-5 and TRBJ2-2, with TRBD2 as a possible D gene (5 bases). Germline-derived CDR1 and CDR2 are MNHEY and SVGAGI. CDR3 length: 16 residues. V shed 5 bases and J shed 1 base, with 14 bases lying between them. The DNA of the CDR3 is TGTGCCAGCAGTCCGCGTAGCGTCCTGAACACCGGGGAGCTGTTTTTT. Its translation: CASSPRSVLNTGELFF.

This clonotype appeared a few times. V usage is TRBV30 and J usage is TRBJ2-7; 9 bases line up with TRBD2. CDR3 length equals 16 residues. V gave up 0 bases and J gave up 7 bases; unmatched junction bases: 13. Germline loops: CDR1 GTSNPN, CDR2 SVGIG (reference sequence). Here the CDR3 reads CAWSVGGGRGLGEQYF. DNA of the CDR3: TGTGCCTGGAGTGTAGGCGGCGGGAGGGGCTTGGGAGAGCAGTACTTC.

The chain joins TRBV29-1 to TRBJ2-5; D may be TRBD2 (5 bases). Per germline, CDR1 SQVTM and CDR2 ANQGSEA. CDR3 length: 14 residues. V lost 7 bases and J lost 4, with 19 bases in between. The CDR3 sequence is CSAGRTRGLETQYF. In nucleotides, the CDR3 is TGCAGCGCCGGCAGAACACGCGGGCTAGAGACCCAGTACTTC. The full variable domain, with the rest looked up from reference TRBV29-1 and TRBJ2-5, is SAVISQKPSRDICQRGTSLTIQCQVDSQVTMMFWYRQQPGQSLTLIATANQGSEATYESGFVIDKFPISRPNLTFSTLTVSNMSPEDSSIYLCSAGRTRGLETQYFGPGTRLLVL.

J is TRBJ2-5 and V is TRBV20-1, with 14 bases that match TRBD2. The CDR3 is 14 amino acids. Germline CDR1 DFQATT, CDR2 SNEGSKA (reference sequence). V trimming: 6 bases; J trimming: 6 bases; junction bases outside the gene matches: 6. CDR3 in DNA: TGCAGTGCCCGACTAGCGGGAGGGCGTCAGACCCAGTACTTC. This codes for CSARLAGGRQTQYF.

This CDR3 is CASSYSGGAYNEQFF. The CDR3 DNA sequence: TGTGCCAGCAGCTATAGCGGGGGGGCCTACAATGAGCAGTTCTTC. This chain joins TRBV2 and TRBJ2-1; TRBD2 matches 11 bases. The V gene end was trimmed by 6 bases and the J gene end by 2 bases; junction bases not matched to a gene: 3. Germline loops: CDR1 SNHLY, CDR2 FYNNEI. The CDR3 loop spans 15 amino acids.

The sample holds many counts of this clonotype. This sequence joins TRBV4-1 and TRBJ1-6; D ambiguous. V lost 1 base and J lost 6, with 16 bases in between. The CDR3 consists of 17 residues. Germline V gene data show CDR1 as MGHRA and CDR2 as YSYEKL. CDR3 sequence reads: CASSQGTPKNLNSPLHF. CDR3 DNA sequence: TGCGCCAGCAGCCAAGGGACCCCGAAGAACCTTAATTCACCCCTCCACTTT.

This clonotype was picked up many times. The V and J genes are TRBV24-1 and TRBJ2-3; 8 nucleotides agree with TRBD1. The CDR3 has 17 residues. The V gene end was trimmed by 3 bases and the J gene end by 2 bases; junction bases not matched to a gene: 9. The V gene's germline CDR1 is KGHDR and CDR2 SFDVKD. The CDR3, as DNA: TGTGCCACCAGTGATCAGGACGGACAGGGCAACACAGATACGCAGTATTTT. It yields the protein CATSDQDGQGNTDTQYF.

This clonotype was observed many times. The chain recombines TRBV20-1 with TRBJ2-7; 7 bases are shared with TRBD2. CDR3 size: 13 residues. Losses at the gene ends were 3 bases for V and 6 bases for J; bases not matched to a gene: 8. Germline V gene data show CDR1 as DFQATT and CDR2 as SNEGSKA (reference sequence). The CDR3 DNA is TGCAGTGCTAGTCTTGCGGGAGTGGGCGAGCAGTACTTC. This gives the protein CSASLAGVGEQYF.

The rearrangement joins TRBV2 to TRBJ2-3; the D is unclear. The germline CDR1 and CDR2 sequences are SNHLY and FYNNEI. Trimming stripped 6 bases from V and 4 bases from J, with 11 bases between. This CDR3 spans 13 amino acids. The CDR3: CASRQFDSDTQYF. Written as DNA, the CDR3 is TGTGCCAGCAGACAGTTTGACTCAGATACGCAGTATTTT.

This clonotype was picked up many times. The V gene is TRBV7-8, the J gene TRBJ2-3; 7 positions agree with TRBD2. Germline loops: CDR1 SGHVS, CDR2 FQNEAQ. Trimming took 5 bases from V and 3 from J; bases not matched to a gene: 8. There are 15 residues in the CDR3. The CDR3 region is CASSGGGGWTDTQYF. CDR3 DNA: TGTGCCAGCAGCGGGGGGGGGGGTTGGACAGATACGCAGTATTTT.

The sample holds a few counts of this clonotype. The rearrangement uses TRBV27 and TRBJ2-2; TRBD1 might be the D (5 bases). The germline V and J ends were trimmed by 6 bases and 1 base, with 9 bases remaining between them. Germline V gene data show CDR1 as MNHEY and CDR2 as SMNVEV (reference sequence). CDR3 length: 14 amino acids. CDR3 region: CASRIQVNTGELFF. CDR3 sequence (DNA): TGTGCCAGCAGGATACAGGTGAACACCGGGGAGCTGTTTTTT.

This clonotype was picked up a small number of times. The CDR3 DNA reads TGTGCCAGCAGTCCGCCAGGGGCGTTTAACTATGGCTACACCTTC. Amino acids: CASSPPGAFNYGYTF. This chain links TRBV2 with TRBJ1-2, with D perhaps matching TRBD1 (6 bases). Trimming left V 5 bases short and J 1 base short, with 14 bases between. Germline V gene sequence: CDR1 SNHLY, CDR2 FYNNEI. This CDR3 contains 15 residues.

The chain uses TRBV30 and TRBJ2-3, with 11 bases identical to TRBD1. The trim removed 7 bases at V and 4 bases at J, leaving 4 bases unmatched. CDR3 size: 13 residues. The germline CDR1 and CDR2 sequences are GTSNPN and SVGIG (reference sequence). The chain's CDR3 is CASDRGLPDTQYF. The CDR3 DNA sequence: TGTGCCTCGGACAGGGGGCTCCCAGATACGCAGTATTTT.

This clonotype was recorded many times. This chain connects TRBV15 to TRBJ2-5, with 9 nucleotides matching TRBD1. This CDR3 is built from 17 residues. From germline, CDR1 is LNHNV and CDR2 YYDKDF (reference sequence). Trimming took 5 bases from V and 7 from J; bases not matched to a gene: 17. In DNA form, the CDR3 reads TGTGCCACCAGCTTTCAACCGGGACAGGGATCGGCGAGGACCCAGTACTTC. This translates into CATSFQPGQGSARTQYF.

A few counts support this clonotype. The chain has TRBV6-5 and TRBJ2-7, with 8 bases lining up with TRBD2. The CDR3 spans 15 residues. Germline lookup yields CDR1 MNHEY and CDR2 SVGAGI. V trimming: 6 bases; J trimming: 1 base; junction bases outside the gene matches: 8. CDR3 region: CASRRGSGDSYEQYF. The DNA of the CDR3 is TGTGCCAGCAGGAGAGGTAGCGGGGATTCCTACGAGCAGTACTTC.

The V gene is TRBV7-8, the J gene TRBJ1-1, with D maybe TRBD1 (5 bases). The CDR3 consists of 14 residues. Trimming removed 2 bases from V and 4 bases from J, with 11 bases in between. Germline values: CDR1 SGHVS, CDR2 FQNEAQ. CDR3: CASSLYPGGTEAFF. CDR3 DNA: TGTGCCAGCAGCTTATATCCGGGGGGCACTGAAGCTTTCTTT. Looking up the rest from reference TRBV7-8 and TRBJ1-1 gives the full variable domain: GAGVSQSPRYKVAKRGQDVALRCDPISGHVSLFWYQQALGQGPEFLTYFQNEAQLDKSGLPSDRFFAERPEGSVSTLKIQRTQQEDSAVYLCASSLYPGGTEAFFGQGTRLTVV.

The V call is TRBV9, the J call TRBJ2-5; 9 nucleotides line up with TRBD1. Germline CDR1 and CDR2: SGDLS and YYNGEE. The CDR3 is made up of 15 amino acids. J was trimmed by 4 bases and V by 2 bases; bases with no gene match: 6. The CDR3 DNA reads as TGTGCCAGCAGCGTTGAGGACAGGGGAACAGAGACCCAGTACTTC. It translates to CASSVEDRGTETQYF.

This chain links TRBV5-1 with TRBJ2-3; a possible D gene is TRBD2 (7 bases). This CDR3 region has 17 residues. Looked up from germline, CDR1 is SGHRS and CDR2 is YFSETQ. V was clipped by 4 bases and J by 0 bases, with 18 bases between them. The CDR3 is CASSRGPAGSSTDTQYF. CDR3 nucleotides: TGCGCCAGCAGCCGGGGGCCAGCGGGGTCTAGCACAGATACGCAGTATTTT. Based on the CDR3 plus reference TRBV5-1 and TRBJ2-3, the full variable domain is KAGVTQTPRYLIKTRGQQVTLSCSPISGHRSVSWYQQTPGQGLQFLFEYFSETQRNKGNFPGRFSGRQFSNSRSEMNVSTLELGDSALYLCASSRGPAGSSTDTQYFGPGTRLTVL.

The rearrangement joins TRBV5-5 to TRBJ1-2; the match to TRBD1 covers 8 bases. Germline CDR1 reads SGHKS; CDR2 reads YYEKEE (reference sequence). CDR3 length equals 14 residues. The V gene end was trimmed by 1 base and the J gene end by 3 bases; junction bases not matched to a gene: 2. This chain's CDR3 is CASSLTDRDYGYTF. CDR3 DNA sequence: TGTGCCAGCAGCTTGACGGACAGGGACTATGGCTACACCTTC.

The table lists this clonotype with many counts. The V gene is TRBV20-1, the J gene TRBJ2-1; TRBD2 matches 16 bases. J gave up 0 bases and V 3 bases, and 8 bases lay outside the gene matches. This CDR3 comprises 19 residues. In germline, CDR1 is DFQATT, CDR2 SNEGSKA (reference sequence). The CDR3 protein is CSAREKGLAGGNSYNEQFF. The DNA of the CDR3 is TGCAGTGCTAGGGAAAAGGGACTAGCGGGAGGGAACTCCTACAATGAGCAGTTCTTC.

This clonotype was seen repeatedly, ten times or more. The J gene is TRBJ2-5, the V gene TRBV19, with D possibly being TRBD2 (6 bases). V was clipped by 3 bases and J by 2 bases, with 19 bases between them. The CDR3 extends over 17 amino acids. Germline CDR1 is LNHDA and CDR2 is SQIVND (reference sequence). CDR3 DNA sequence: TGTGCCAGTAGTATGGGACTCCTCAATCAACTTCAAGAGACCCAGTACTTC. Translating it yields CASSMGLLNQLQETQYF.

This clonotype was recorded many times. The chain uses TRBV11-1 and TRBJ2-5, with D unresolved. Germline CDR1 reads SGHAT; CDR2 reads FQDESV (reference sequence). The V end lost 6 bases, the J end lost 5 bases, and 16 bases lay between the germline ends. The CDR3 extends over 14 amino acids. The CDR3 nucleotides are TGTGCCAGCAGATTGACCGGCCTCACGGAGACCCAGTACTTC. It yields the protein CASRLTGLTETQYF.

The table lists this clonotype with a few counts. J is TRBJ2-3 and V is TRBV6-2 or TRBV6-3; D gene unclear. This CDR3 has 12 residues. V lost 5 bases, J lost 6 bases, and 9 bases lay in between. Germline CDR1 is MNHEY and CDR2 is SVGEGT. The CDR3 loop is CASSPHVDTQYF. CDR3 sequence (DNA): TGTGCCAGCAGTCCCCACGTCGATACGCAGTATTTT.

This clonotype appeared many times. The chain carries TRBV7-2 and TRBJ2-3, with a tentative D call TRBD2 (6 bases). Trimming left V 7 bases short and J 0 bases short, with 17 bases between. Germline V gene lookup returns CDR1 SGHTA and CDR2 FQGNSA. The CDR3 covers 16 residues. The CDR3 protein is CASTSAGGRSTDTQYF. CDR3 sequence (DNA): TGTGCCAGCACCTCCGCCGGAGGGCGAAGCACAGATACGCAGTATTTT.

At least ten counts were recorded for this clonotype. The genes are TRBV7-9 and TRBJ2-3; D is perhaps TRBD2 (6 bases). The length of the CDR3 is 18 residues. With 1 base removed from V and 4 bases from J, the gap between germline ends came to 21 bases. Germline assignment: CDR1 SEHNR and CDR2 FQNEAQ (reference sequence). The CDR3 loop reads CASSLVHRIGEVSDTQYF. CDR3 DNA sequence: TGTGCCAGCAGCTTAGTTCATAGGATCGGGGAGGTGTCAGATACGCAGTATTTT.

This clonotype was detected ten times or more. V is TRBV29-1 and J is TRBJ2-7; no firm D call. CDR3 length equals 16 residues. Germline V gene lookup returns CDR1 SQVTM and CDR2 ANQGSEA. The ends were cut back, 3 bases at V and 4 bases at J, with 22 bases in the middle. The CDR3 loop reads CSVEFSGPGEPYEQYF. CDR3 DNA sequence: TGCAGCGTTGAGTTTTCCGGGCCAGGTGAGCCATACGAGCAGTACTTC.